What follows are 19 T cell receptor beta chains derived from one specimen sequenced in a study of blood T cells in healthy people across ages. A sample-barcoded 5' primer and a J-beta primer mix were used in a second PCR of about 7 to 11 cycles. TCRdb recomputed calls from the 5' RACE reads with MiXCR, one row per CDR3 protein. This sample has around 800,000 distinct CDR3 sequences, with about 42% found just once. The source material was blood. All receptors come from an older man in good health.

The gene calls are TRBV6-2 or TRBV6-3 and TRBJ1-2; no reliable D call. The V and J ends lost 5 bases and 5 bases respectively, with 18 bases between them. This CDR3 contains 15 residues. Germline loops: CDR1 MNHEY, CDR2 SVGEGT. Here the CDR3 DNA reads TGTGCCAGCAGTAACGAATCGAAGGGCCGGTATGGCTACACCTTC. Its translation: CASSNESKGRYGYTF.

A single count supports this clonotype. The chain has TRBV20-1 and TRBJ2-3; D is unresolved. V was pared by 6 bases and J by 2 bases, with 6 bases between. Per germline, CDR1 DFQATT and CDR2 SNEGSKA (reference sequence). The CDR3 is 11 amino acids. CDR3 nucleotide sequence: TGCAGTGCCCGTACCACAGATACGCAGTATTTT. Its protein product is CSARTTDTQYF.

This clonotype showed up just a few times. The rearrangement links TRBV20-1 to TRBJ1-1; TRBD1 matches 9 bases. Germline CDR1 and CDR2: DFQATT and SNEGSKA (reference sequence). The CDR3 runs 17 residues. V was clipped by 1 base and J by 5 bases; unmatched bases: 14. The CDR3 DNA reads TGCAGTGCTAGAGGGGATGGACAGGGGTGGGGGAGGACTGAAGCTTTCTTT. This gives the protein CSARGDGQGWGRTEAFF.

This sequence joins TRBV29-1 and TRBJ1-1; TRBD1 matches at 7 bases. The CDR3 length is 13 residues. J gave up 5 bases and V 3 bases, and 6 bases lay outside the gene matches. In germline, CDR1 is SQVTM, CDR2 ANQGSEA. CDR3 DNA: TGCAGCGTTGAGCACAGGGGTGGAACTGAAGCTTTCTTT. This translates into CSVEHRGGTEAFF.

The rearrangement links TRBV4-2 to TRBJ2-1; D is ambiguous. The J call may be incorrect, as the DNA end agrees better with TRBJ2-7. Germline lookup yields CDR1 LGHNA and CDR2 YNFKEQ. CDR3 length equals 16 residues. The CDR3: CASSHGPSVSYNEQYF. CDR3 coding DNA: TGTGCCAGCAGCCATGGTCCTAGTGTTTCCTACAATGAGCAGTACTTC.

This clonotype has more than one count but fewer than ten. The CDR3 region is CATDLPGYQETQYF. The CDR3, as DNA: TGTGCCACCGACCTCCCCGGGTACCAAGAGACCCAGTACTTC. The gene calls are TRBV24-1 and TRBJ2-5; no definite D call. In germline, CDR1 is KGHDR, CDR2 SFDVKD. V was cut by 9 bases and J by 0 bases, with 13 bases left in between. The CDR3 loop spans 14 amino acids.

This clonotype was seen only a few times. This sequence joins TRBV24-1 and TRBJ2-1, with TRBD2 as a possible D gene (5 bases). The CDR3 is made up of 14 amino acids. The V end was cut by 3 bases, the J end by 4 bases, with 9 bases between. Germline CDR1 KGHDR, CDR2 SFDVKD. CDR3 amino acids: CATSDLRGYNEQFF. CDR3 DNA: TGTGCCACCAGTGATCTCCGGGGATACAATGAGCAGTTCTTC.

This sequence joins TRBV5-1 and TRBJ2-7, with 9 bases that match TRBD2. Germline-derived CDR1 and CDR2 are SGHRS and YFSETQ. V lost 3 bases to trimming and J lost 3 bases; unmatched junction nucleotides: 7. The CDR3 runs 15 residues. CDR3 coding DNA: TGCGCCAGCAGCTCGACTAGCGGAAGGGACTACGAGCAGTACTTC. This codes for CASSSTSGRDYEQYF.

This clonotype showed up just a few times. CDR3 sequence reads: CASSLPAGNNEQFF. The CDR3 coding sequence is TGCGCCAGCAGCTTGCCGGCGGGCAACAATGAGCAGTTCTTC. The chain is built from TRBV5-1 and TRBJ2-1; tentative D call: TRBD2 (5 bases). The germline V and J ends were trimmed by 1 base and 5 bases, with 10 bases remaining between them. Germline lookup yields CDR1 SGHRS and CDR2 YFSETQ. This CDR3 spans 14 amino acids.

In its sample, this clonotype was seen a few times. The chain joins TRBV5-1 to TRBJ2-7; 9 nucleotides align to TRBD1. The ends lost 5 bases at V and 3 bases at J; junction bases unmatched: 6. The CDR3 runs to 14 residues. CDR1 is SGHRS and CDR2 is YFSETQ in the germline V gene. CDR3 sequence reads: CASRLDRGLYEQYF. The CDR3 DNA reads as TGCGCCAGCAGACTGGACAGGGGCCTCTACGAGCAGTACTTC.

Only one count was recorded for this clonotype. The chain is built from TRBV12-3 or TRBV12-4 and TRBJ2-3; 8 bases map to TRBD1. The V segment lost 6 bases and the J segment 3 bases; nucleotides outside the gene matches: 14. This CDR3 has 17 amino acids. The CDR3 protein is CASSPEGGTGSTDTQYF. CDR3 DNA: TGTGCCAGCAGCCCCGAAGGAGGGACAGGTTCGACAGATACGCAGTATTTT.

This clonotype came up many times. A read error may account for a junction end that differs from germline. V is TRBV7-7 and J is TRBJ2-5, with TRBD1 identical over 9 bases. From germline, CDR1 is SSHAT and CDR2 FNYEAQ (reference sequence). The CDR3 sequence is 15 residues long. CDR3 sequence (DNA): TGTGCTAGCAGCTTAGGGGACAGGGATGAAGAGACCCAGTACTTC. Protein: CASSLGDRDEETQYF.

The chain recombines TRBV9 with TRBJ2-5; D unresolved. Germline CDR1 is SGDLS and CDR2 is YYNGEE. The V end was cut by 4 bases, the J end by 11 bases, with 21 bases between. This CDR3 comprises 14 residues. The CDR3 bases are TGTGCCAGCAGCCCGGTTGGGTTTAACAATGAGCAGTACTTC. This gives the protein CASSPVGFNNEQYF. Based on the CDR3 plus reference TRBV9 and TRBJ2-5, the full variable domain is DSGVTQTPKHLITATGQRVTLRCSPRSGDLSVYWYQQSLDQGLQFLIQYYNGEERAKGNILERFSAQQFPDLHSELNLSSLELGDSALYFCASSPVGFNNEQYFGPGTRLLVL.

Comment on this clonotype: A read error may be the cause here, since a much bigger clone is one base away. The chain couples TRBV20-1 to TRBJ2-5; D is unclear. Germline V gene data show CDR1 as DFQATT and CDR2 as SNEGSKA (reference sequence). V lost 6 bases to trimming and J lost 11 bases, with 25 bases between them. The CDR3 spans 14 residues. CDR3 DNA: TGCAGTGCCGGAGACTCCTCTGGGTACAATGAGCAGTACTTC. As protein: CSAGDSSGYNEQYF.

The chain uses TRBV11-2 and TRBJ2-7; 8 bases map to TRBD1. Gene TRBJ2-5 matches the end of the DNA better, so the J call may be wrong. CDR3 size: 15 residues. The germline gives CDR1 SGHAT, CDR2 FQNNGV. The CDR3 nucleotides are TGTGCCAGCAGACCACCGGGACAGGTCATGGAGACCCAGTACTTC. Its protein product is CASRPPGQVMETQYF.

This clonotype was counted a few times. CDR3 sequence (DNA): TGTGCCAGCAGTGAACCGGGACAGGGTGGAGAGACCCAGTACTTC. It yields the protein CASSEPGQGGETQYF. The chain recombines TRBV25-1 with TRBJ2-5; 9 bases are a match to TRBD1. The germline V gene encodes CDR1 MGHDK and CDR2 SYGVNS. The J segment lost 4 bases and the V segment lost 2 bases, leaving 5 bases of the junction unmatched. This CDR3 contains 15 residues.

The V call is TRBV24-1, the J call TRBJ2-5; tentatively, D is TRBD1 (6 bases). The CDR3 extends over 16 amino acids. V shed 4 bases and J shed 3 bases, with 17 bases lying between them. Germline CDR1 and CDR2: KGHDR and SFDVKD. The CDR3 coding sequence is TGTGCCACCAGTGACTCAACCCAGCAGGGGAAAGAGACCCAGTACTTC. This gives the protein CATSDSTQQGKETQYF.

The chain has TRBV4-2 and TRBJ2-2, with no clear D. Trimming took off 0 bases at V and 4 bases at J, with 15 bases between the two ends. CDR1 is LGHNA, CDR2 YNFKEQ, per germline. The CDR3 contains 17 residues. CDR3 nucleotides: TGTGCCAGCAGCCAAGAATTGACCGCCAAGGCCACCGGGGAGCTGTTTTTT. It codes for CASSQELTAKATGELFF.

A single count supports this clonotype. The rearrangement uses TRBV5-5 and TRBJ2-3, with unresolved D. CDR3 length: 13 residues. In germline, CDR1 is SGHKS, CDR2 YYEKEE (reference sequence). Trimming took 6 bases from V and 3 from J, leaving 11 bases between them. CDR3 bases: TGTGCCAGCACCCTGCCAGATACAGATACGCAGTATTTT. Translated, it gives CASTLPDTDTQYF.